Listed below are T cell receptor beta chains from one sample, sequenced in a study of T cell changes during pregnancy in multiple sclerosis. TCRdb's table, derived via immunoSEQ multiplex PCR, lists solely in-frame clones and lacks some. The repertoire includes just over 50,000 clones, 85% to 95% of them detected once, and 0.5% to 0.7% sits in the top ten. This material consisted of CD4+ T cells from peripheral blood mononuclear cells, taken in the second trimester of pregnancy. Source of these receptors: a female donor with multiple sclerosis, enrolled in a pregnancy study. CDR3s include the opening cysteine and the closing phenylalanine or tryptophan. The D gene is left open where the match is weak. For some rows the clone size is stated as once, few or many, or as a class when expanded; others skip it.

J gene,D gene,V gene,clone size,CDR3 DNA,CDR3 protein
TRBJ2-5,.,TRBV11-2,.,TGTGCCAGCAGCTTACTTAGCGTCCAAGAGACCCAGTACTTC,CASSLLSVQETQYF
TRBJ2-1,TRBD2,TRBV11-2,once,TGTGCCAGCAGCTTGGGACTAGCAACCCTCAATGAGCAGTTCTTC,CASSLGLATLNEQFF
TRBJ2-7,TRBD2,TRBV7-2,once,TGTGCCAGCAGCTTGGCGGGGGGCTCCTACGAGCAGTACTTC,CASSLAGGSYEQYF
TRBJ1-1,.,TRBV7-3,.,TGTGCCAGCAGCCCAACAGCACCGAACACTGAAGCTTTCTTT,CASSPTAPNTEAFF
TRBJ1-6,.,TRBV7-2,.,TGTGCCAGCAGCTTAGCCGCGCACAATTCACCCCTCCACTTT,CASSLAAHNSPLHF
TRBJ1-2,.,TRBV2,.,TGTGCCAGCAGGAATACAGGGCCCAACTATGGCTACACCTTC,CASRNTGPNYGYTF
TRBJ1-2,TRBD1,TRBV7-3,.,TGTGCCAGCAGCTTATTCGGGGGGCAGGGGGCGCCCGCGGAGGGCTACACCTTC,CASSLFGGQGAPAEGYTF
TRBJ1-1,.,TRBV6-5,.,TGTGCCAGCAGTCCTGCGGGGGGGCGGGGCACTGAAGCTTTCTTT,CASSPAGGRGTEAFF
TRBJ1-2,TRBD1,TRBV27,.,TGTGCCAGCAGTATTGGGACAGGCTGGCACTATGGCTACACCTTC,CASSIGTGWHYGYTF
TRBJ1-1,TRBD1,TRBV10-3,.,TGTGCCATAGAAGGGACAGGGTCGAACACTGAAGCTTTCTTT,CAIEGTGSNTEAFF
TRBJ2-2,.,TRBV19,.,TGTGCCAGTGGAGCAGGGTTCCGCACCGGGGAGCTGTTTTTT,CASGAGFRTGELFF
TRBJ1-1,.,TRBV5-1,.,TGCGCCAGCAGCCTGGCCACCCTAGGGAACACTGAAGCTTTCTTT,CASSLATLGNTEAFF
TRBJ1-6,.,TRBV5-1,.,TGCGCCAGCAGCTCAATTGGGGAGTCACCCCTCCACTTT,CASSSIGESPLHF
TRBJ2-5,TRBD1,TRBV19,.,TGTGCCAGTAGTATCGCGACAGGGGGGCAAGAGACCCAGTACTTC,CASSIATGGQETQYF
TRBJ1-1,.,TRBV6-6,.,TGTGCCAGCAGTTCCCCCGATTTGGACACTGCTGAAGCTTTCTTT,CASSSPDLDTAEAFF
TRBJ1-2,.,TRBV6-5,.,TGTGCCAGCATCTCCCCCCCAGGAGGCTACACCTTC,CASISPPGGYTF
TRBJ1-1,TRBD1,TRBV6-5,.,TGTGCCAGCATCCGCGAAACAGGGGTCCCTGAAGCTTTCTTT,CASIRETGVPEAFF
TRBJ1-5,TRBD1,TRBV5-5,.,TGTGCCAGCAGCTCCGGGACAGGGAAGGGAGGGAATCAGCCCCAGCATTTT,CASSSGTGKGGNQPQHF
TRBJ2-7,.,TRBV29-1,.,TGCAGCGCTGGACAGAGCTCCTACGAGCAGTACTTC,CSAGQSSYEQYF
TRBJ1-2,TRBD1,TRBV7-2,.,TGTGCCAGCAGCCGGGGACAGGGGTACGACTATGGCTACACCTTC,CASSRGQGYDYGYTF
TRBJ1-2,.,TRBV9,.,TGTGCCAGCAGCGCGCGTGGAGCCGTAGATGGCTACACCTTC,CASSARGAVDGYTF
TRBJ1-1,.,TRBV6-6,.,TGTGCCAGCAGTTACTCGACGGGGGGCACTGAAGCTTTCTTT,CASSYSTGGTEAFF
TRBJ2-1,TRBD1,TRBV19,.,TGTGCCAGTAGTACTCTAATACAGGGGGAGCGCTACAATGAGCAGTTCTTC,CASSTLIQGERYNEQFF
TRBJ2-2,.,TRBV6-5,.,TGTGCCAGCAGTTACTCTCCGACAGGCACCGGGGAGCTGTTTTTT,CASSYSPTGTGELFF
TRBJ2-3,.,TRBV7-2,.,TGTGCCAGCAGCTTTGGCGGGGCGGGGCTCACAGATACGCAGTATTTT,CASSFGGAGLTDTQYF
TRBJ2-2,.,TRBV5-1,.,TGCGCCAGCAGCCTGGGCGTCTCCGGGGAGCTGTTTTTT,CASSLGVSGELFF
TRBJ1-3,.,TRBV5-1,.,TGCGCCAGCAGCCCGGAGCCCCTAAGGGGCTCTGGAAACACCATATATTTT,CASSPEPLRGSGNTIYF
TRBJ1-2,TRBD1,TRBV9,.,TGTGCCAGCAGCTACCGGGACAGACACAACTATGGCTACACCTTC,CASSYRDRHNYGYTF
TRBJ1-5,.,TRBV7-2,.,TGTGCCAGCAGCTTCCGGGGAGGACAGCCCCAGCATTTT,CASSFRGGQPQHF
TRBJ1-4,TRBD1,TRBV5-1,.,TGCGCCAGCAGCTGGCTCGGGACAGCTAATGAAAAACTGTTTTTT,CASSWLGTANEKLFF
TRBJ2-3,.,TRBV7-2,.,TGTGCCAGCAGCCGTCAACTGTCCGGGCGGGGACTAGATACGCAGTATTTT,CASSRQLSGRGLDTQYF
TRBJ2-1,.,TRBV7-3,.,TGTGCCAGCAGCTTAACAGCTAACTCCTACAATGAGCAGTTCTTC,CASSLTANSYNEQFF
TRBJ2-2,.,TRBV6-5,.,TGTGCCAGCAGCAAACCCGCAGATGCCGGGGAGCTGTTTTTT,CASSKPADAGELFF
TRBJ1-2,.,TRBV4-2,.,TGTGCCAGCAGCCAAGTTCCTGACTATGGCTACACCTTC,CASSQVPDYGYTF
TRBJ1-1,.,TRBV6-5,.,TGTGCCAGCAGTTACACCTGGGGAGGGGCGAACACTGAAGCTTTCTTT,CASSYTWGGANTEAFF
TRBJ1-2,.,TRBV7-9,.,TGTGCCAGCAGCATCATGAGGGGGAACTATGGCTACACCTTC,CASSIMRGNYGYTF
TRBJ2-5,.,TRBV7-2,.,TGTGCCAGCAGCTTAGGCGGGTACCAAGAGACCCAGTACTTC,CASSLGGYQETQYF
TRBJ2-5,.,TRBV30,.,TGTGCCTGGATCCTCAGAGAGACCCAGTACTTC,CAWILRETQYF
TRBJ1-2,.,TRBV6-5,.,TGTGCCAGCAGGGAGAGAAATCTCTATGGCTACACCTTC,CASRERNLYGYTF
TRBJ1-5,.,TRBV2,.,TGTGCCAGCGGTGCTTTCAGGAACAATCAGCCCCAGCATTTT,CASGAFRNNQPQHF
TRBJ2-2,.,TRBV19,.,TGTGCCAGTAGTATAGCGGTACAGGGTACCGGGGAGCTGTTTTTT,CASSIAVQGTGELFF
TRBJ2-3,.,TRBV6-6,.,TGTGCCAGCAGTTACTTCCCTTTTACAGATACGCAGTATTTT,CASSYFPFTDTQYF
TRBJ1-3,TRBD1,TRBV5-8,.,TGTGCCAGCAACCTCGCCCGACAGGGAGCAGGAAACACCATATATTTT,CASNLARQGAGNTIYF
TRBJ2-5,.,TRBV5-6,.,TGTGCCAGCAGCTTCGCCGGGACTGAAGAGACCCAGTACTTC,CASSFAGTEETQYF
TRBJ2-1,TRBD2,TRBV5-5,.,TGTGCCAGCAGCTTCGGACTAGCGGGGGGCGGTGAGCAGTTCTTC,CASSFGLAGGGEQFF
TRBJ1-2,.,TRBV7-8,.,TGTGCCAGCAGCTTAGGGTCAGAGGGAGTAAGAACCTTC,CASSLGSEGVRTF
TRBJ1-2,.,TRBV9,.,TGTGCCAGCAGCGTAGAGGGACAAGGCGGTGGCTACACCTTC,CASSVEGQGGGYTF
TRBJ2-7,.,TRBV6-6,few,TGTGCCAGCAGTTACTCGAGGGATCTCACCTACGAGCAGTACTTC,CASSYSRDLTYEQYF
TRBJ1-5,.,TRBV11-2,.,TGTGCCAGCAGCTTAGACAGGGAGGCGCCCCAGCATTTT,CASSLDREAPQHF
TRBJ1-1,TRBD1,TRBV5-1,.,TGCGCCAGCAGCTTGGGGGGGACAGGGAACACTGAAGCTTTCTTT,CASSLGGTGNTEAFF
TRBJ1-1,.,TRBV27,.,TGTGCCAGCAGTTTATGGTCGGGGGGTGGCGGATGGGACACTGAAGCTTTCTTT,CASSLWSGGGGWDTEAFF
TRBJ2-4,.,TRBV2,.,TGTGCCAGCAGTGAAGACCCAGGGCTAGCCAAAAACATTCAGTACTTC,CASSEDPGLAKNIQYF
TRBJ2-3,.,TRBV18,.,TGTGCCAGCTCACCCCTGGCCAGCGTGGATACGCAGTATTTT,CASSPLASVDTQYF
TRBJ1-4,.,TRBV7-2,.,TGTGCCAGCAGCTTGAGGGGACACTCTAATGAAAAACTGTTTTTT,CASSLRGHSNEKLFF
TRBJ2-1,.,TRBV7-2,.,TGTGCCAGCAGCTTAGAAAGACTAAGCCAGCAGTTCTTC,CASSLERLSQQFF